A single sample is the source of the 20 T cell receptor beta chains below, sequenced in a study of blood T cell repertoires in COVID-19. Profiled with immunoSEQ multiplex PCR; TCRdb holds only in-frame clones, not every one. The sample yields around 190,000 clones, 80% to 85% seen once. The sequenced sample was PBMCs or T cells enriched from blood (not recorded which). The receptors originated from a woman in her twenties or thirties who had been exposed to COVID-19.

The table lists this clone with a count of one. This chain joins TRBV4-1 and TRBJ1-2; D is unresolved. Trimming removed 4 bases from V and 3 bases from J, with 12 bases in between. This CDR3 is 14 amino acids long. CDR1 is MGHRA, CDR2 YSYEKL, per germline. The CDR3 region is CASSLPGGDYGYTF. In DNA, the CDR3 is TGCGCCAGCAGCCTTCCCGGCGGGGACTATGGCTACACCTTC.

The CDR3 DNA reads TGTGCCAGCAGCTTTGACAGCCGCATGAACACTGAAGCTTTCTTT. Protein product: CASSFDSRMNTEAFF. The chain uses TRBV5-5 and TRBJ1-1; D is possibly TRBD1 (5 bases). Germline assignment: CDR1 SGHKS and CDR2 YYEKEE (reference sequence). CDR3 length: 15 residues. Trimming cost V 2 bases and J 0 bases, with 11 bases left between them.

The chain links TRBV20-1 to TRBJ2-1; the D gene is possibly TRBD2 (6 bases). Germline lookup yields CDR1 DFQATT and CDR2 SNEGSKA (reference sequence). Trimming removed 3 bases at V and 9 bases at J, with 9 bases between. CDR3 length: 11 amino acids. The CDR3 DNA is TGCAGTGCTAGTCCGGGAGTTGAGCAGTTCTTC. It yields the protein CSASPGVEQFF.

The rearrangement uses TRBV6-5 and TRBJ1-1; a weak D match, TRBD1 (5 bases). The germline gives CDR1 MNHEY, CDR2 SVGAGI. Deletions cut 8 bases from V and 7 bases from J, with 14 bases between. The CDR3 has 12 amino acids. The CDR3 bases are TGTGCCAGCCTCGGGGGGGGGATTGAAGCTTTCTTT. Translating it yields CASLGGGIEAFF.

The chain recombines TRBV5-1 with TRBJ1-1; D ambiguous. Trimming stripped 0 bases from V and 5 bases from J, with 11 bases between. The CDR3 covers 14 residues. Germline V lookup: CDR1 SGHRS, CDR2 YFSETQ. The CDR3 sequence: CASSLGGRVTEAFF. DNA of the CDR3: TGCGCCAGCAGCTTGGGCGGGCGGGTAACTGAAGCTTTCTTT.

This chain connects TRBV4-3 to TRBJ2-7, with D perhaps matching TRBD2 (6 bases). This CDR3 comprises 16 residues. V was trimmed by 0 bases and J by 3 bases, leaving 15 bases between them. Germline CDR1 reads LGHNA; CDR2 reads YSLEER. The CDR3: CASSQDPLGGYYEQYF. The CDR3 region has the DNA TGCGCCAGCAGCCAAGATCCCCTCGGGGGATACTACGAGCAGTACTTC.

J is TRBJ2-3 and V is TRBV10-1, with 7 positions matching TRBD2. With V trimmed by 9 bases and J by 5 bases, 11 bases remained unmatched. Germline V lookup: CDR1 WNHNN, CDR2 SYGVQD (reference sequence). The CDR3 totals 14 residues. The CDR3: CARGSGGDGDTQYF. The CDR3 DNA follows: TGCGCCAGGGGGAGTGGGGGGGACGGAGATACGCAGTATTTT.

The V gene is TRBV6-5, the J gene TRBJ1-2, with D hard to call. With 7 bases removed from V and 8 bases from J, the gap between germline ends came to 17 bases. There are 13 residues in the CDR3. Germline loops: CDR1 MNHEY, CDR2 SVGAGI. The CDR3 sequence: CASTQRGSGGYTF. In DNA form, the CDR3 reads TGTGCCAGCACCCAAAGAGGGAGTGGAGGCTACACCTTC.

The chain uses TRBV19 and TRBJ2-1; 9 positions agree with TRBD2. CDR3 length: 16 amino acids. Germline CDR1 reads LNHDA; CDR2 reads SQIVND (reference sequence). The trim removed 4 bases at V and 11 bases at J, leaving 15 bases unmatched. CDR3 sequence (DNA): TGTGCCAGTAGTACCGACGGGACTAGCCTCCCGCTCAAGCAGTTCTTC. This sequence encodes CASSTDGTSLPLKQFF.

This sequence joins TRBV6-5 and TRBJ1-1; tentatively, D is TRBD1 (6 bases). CDR1 and CDR2 (germline): MNHEY, SVGAGI. The germline V and J ends were trimmed by 6 bases and 5 bases, with 16 bases remaining between them. The CDR3 is 14 amino acids. The CDR3 coding sequence is TGTGCCAGCAGGCCTCCGAGACAGGAGACTGAAGCTTTCTTT. Its protein product is CASRPPRQETEAFF.

In this sample, this clone turned up once. J is TRBJ1-1 and V is TRBV2, with TRBD1 as a possible D gene (5 bases). The CDR3 contains 13 residues. The germline V gene encodes CDR1 SNHLY and CDR2 FYNNEI. V was shortened by 10 bases and J by 4 bases, with 16 bases between the two germline ends. The chain's CDR3 is CATQNWRGTEAFF. CDR3 in DNA: TGTGCCACACAGAACTGGAGGGGCACTGAAGCTTTCTTT.

The chain carries TRBV7-2 and TRBJ2-3; no clear D gene. V shed 1 base and J shed 2 bases, with 7 bases lying between them. CDR1 SGHTA and CDR2 FQGNSA come from the germline V gene. The CDR3 totals 14 residues. The CDR3 is CASSLGAFTDTQYF. In DNA form, the CDR3 reads TGTGCCAGCAGCTTAGGCGCGTTCACAGATACGCAGTATTTT.

The rearrangement joins TRBV7-2 to TRBJ1-5; 8 nucleotides agree with TRBD1. The CDR3 spans 15 residues. Trimming cost V 1 base and J 6 bases; bases outside gene matches: 5. In germline, CDR1 is SGHTA, CDR2 FQGNSA. CDR3 amino acids: CASSLGQGNGQPQHF. For the CDR3, the DNA is TGTGCCAGCAGCTTAGGACAGGGGAATGGTCAGCCCCAGCATTTT. The whole variable domain, remainder taken from reference TRBV7-2 and TRBJ1-5, is GAGVSQSPSNKVTEKGKDVELRCDPISGHTALYWYRQSLGQGLEFLIYFQGNSAPDKSGLPSDRFSAERTGGSVSTLTIQRTQQEDSAVYLCASSLGQGNGQPQHFGDGTRLSIL.

This clone has a handful of counts. The chain is built from TRBV19 and TRBJ1-1; TRBD1 matches 9 bases. This CDR3 comprises 12 residues. Germline V gene data show CDR1 as LNHDA and CDR2 as SQIVND (reference sequence). V was pared by 7 bases and J by 10 bases, with 7 bases of the junction left unmatched. The CDR3 nucleotides are TGTGCCAGTAATCTCGACAGGGGGGTAGCTTTCTTT. Translation: CASNLDRGVAFF.

The J gene is TRBJ2-3, the V gene TRBV5-1, with 13 nucleotides matching TRBD2. V was clipped by 4 bases and J by 2 bases; unmatched bases: 7. CDR3 length equals 17 residues. Germline values: CDR1 SGHRS, CDR2 YFSETQ. The CDR3 DNA is TGCGCCAGCAGCCTAGTAACTAGCGGGGGGGCCACAGATACGCAGTATTTT. This translates into CASSLVTSGGATDTQYF. Combining the CDR3 with reference TRBV5-1 and TRBJ2-3 gives the whole variable domain KAGVTQTPRYLIKTRGQQVTLSCSPISGHRSVSWYQQTPGQGLQFLFEYFSETQRNKGNFPGRFSGRQFSNSRSEMNVSTLELGDSALYLCASSLVTSGGATDTQYFGPGTRLTVL.

V gene TRBV10-3 combines with J gene TRBJ2-3; tentative D call: TRBD1 (7 bases). The CDR3 spans 16 residues. CDR1 and CDR2 (germline): ENHRY, SYGVKD. Between the trimmed V and J ends, which lost 6 bases and 1 base, there was a span of 17 bases. The DNA for the CDR3 is TGTGCCATCAGCGTCAGACAGGGACTTGGCACAGATACGCAGTATTTT. Its translation is CAISVRQGLGTDTQYF.

The chain links TRBV27 to TRBJ2-7, with 10 bases fitting TRBD1. The germline V gene has CDR1 MNHEY and CDR2 SMNVEV (reference sequence). Germline trimming cut 5 bases from V and 2 bases from J; bases unmatched to any gene: 15. The CDR3 spans 18 residues. CDR3 residues: CASSPAPIGQGVPYEQYF. In nucleotides, the CDR3 is TGTGCCAGCAGTCCTGCCCCAATAGGACAGGGGGTACCCTACGAGCAGTACTTC.

This rearrangement joins TRBV11-2 to TRBJ2-5; tentative D call: TRBD2 (6 bases). This CDR3 has 14 residues. V shed 5 bases and J shed 1 base, with 11 bases lying between them. CDR1 and CDR2 (germline): SGHAT, FQNNGV. CDR3 bases: TGTGCCAGCAGCCTAGGACTACCCCAAGAGACCCAGTACTTC. It specifies CASSLGLPQETQYF.

The chain links TRBV6-5 to TRBJ1-1; weak D call: TRBD1 (6 bases). This CDR3 is built from 14 residues. Germline V gene sequence: CDR1 MNHEY, CDR2 SVGAGI. The V and J ends lost 5 bases and 3 bases respectively, with 13 bases between them. DNA for the CDR3: TGTGCCAGCAGTCTACAGGGAGGGGACACTGAAGCTTTCTTT. The encoded protein is CASSLQGGDTEAFF.

The chain is built from TRBV29-1 and TRBJ1-2; D may be TRBD1 (5 bases). Trimming left V 4 bases short and J 4 bases short, with 13 bases between. From germline, CDR1 is SQVTM and CDR2 ANQGSEA. The CDR3 runs to 13 residues. CDR3 in DNA: TGCAGCGTTGGCGGGGCAGGAGGCTATGGCTACACCTTC. Amino acid sequence: CSVGGAGGYGYTF.